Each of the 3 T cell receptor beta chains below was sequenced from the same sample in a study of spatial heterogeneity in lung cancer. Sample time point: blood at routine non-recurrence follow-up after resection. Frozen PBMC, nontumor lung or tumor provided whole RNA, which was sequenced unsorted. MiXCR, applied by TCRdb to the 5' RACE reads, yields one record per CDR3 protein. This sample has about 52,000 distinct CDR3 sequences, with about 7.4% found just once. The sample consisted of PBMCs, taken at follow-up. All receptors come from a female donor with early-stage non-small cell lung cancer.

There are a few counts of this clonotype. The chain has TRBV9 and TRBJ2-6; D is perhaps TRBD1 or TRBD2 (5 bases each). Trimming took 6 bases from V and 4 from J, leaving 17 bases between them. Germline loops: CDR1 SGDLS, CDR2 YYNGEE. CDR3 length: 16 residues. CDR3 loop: CASTRDALIGANVLTF. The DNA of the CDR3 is TGTGCCAGCACCCGGGACGCTTTGATCGGGGCCAACGTCCTGACTTTC.

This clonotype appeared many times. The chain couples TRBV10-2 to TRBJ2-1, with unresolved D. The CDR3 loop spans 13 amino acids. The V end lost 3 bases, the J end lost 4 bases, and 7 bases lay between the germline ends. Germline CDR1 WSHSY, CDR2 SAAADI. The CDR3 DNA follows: TGCGCCAGCAGTGATCCCCGATACAATGAGCAGTTCTTC. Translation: CASSDPRYNEQFF.

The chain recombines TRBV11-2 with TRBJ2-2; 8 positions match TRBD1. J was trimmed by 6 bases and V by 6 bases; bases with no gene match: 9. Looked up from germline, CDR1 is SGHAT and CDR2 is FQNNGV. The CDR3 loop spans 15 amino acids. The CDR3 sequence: CASSPLEDRAGELFF. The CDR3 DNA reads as TGTGCCAGCAGTCCGCTCGAGGACAGGGCCGGGGAGCTGTTTTTT.